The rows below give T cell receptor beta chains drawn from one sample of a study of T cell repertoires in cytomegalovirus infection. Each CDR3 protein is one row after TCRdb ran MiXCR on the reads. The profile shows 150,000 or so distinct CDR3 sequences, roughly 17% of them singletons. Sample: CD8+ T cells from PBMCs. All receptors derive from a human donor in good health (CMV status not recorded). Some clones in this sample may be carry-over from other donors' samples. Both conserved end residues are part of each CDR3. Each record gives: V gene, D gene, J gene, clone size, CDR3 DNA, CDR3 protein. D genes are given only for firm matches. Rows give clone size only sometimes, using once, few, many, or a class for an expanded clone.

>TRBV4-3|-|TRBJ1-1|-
TGCGCCAGCAGCCAAGACGGGGAAACTGAAGCTTTCTTT
CASSQDGETEAFF
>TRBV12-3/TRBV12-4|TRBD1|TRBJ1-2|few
TGTGCCAGCACCCAACGGGACAGGGGCTATGGCTACACCTTC
CASTQRDRGYGYTF
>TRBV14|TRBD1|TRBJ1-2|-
TGTGCCAGCAGCCAGGAGGGGGCTCCCAGCAGCTATGGCTACACCTTC
CASSQEGAPSSYGYTF
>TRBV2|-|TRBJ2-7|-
TGTGCCAGCGAAGATTCCGAGCAGTACTTC
CASEDSEQYF
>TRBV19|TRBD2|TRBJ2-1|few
TGTGCCAGTAGTCATAGCGGGAGCTCCTACAATGAGCAGTTCTTC
CASSHSGSSYNEQFF
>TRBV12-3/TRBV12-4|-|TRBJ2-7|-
TGTGCCAGCAGTTCACTCCAAGGGCCTCAAGAGCAGTACTTC
CASSSLQGPQEQYF
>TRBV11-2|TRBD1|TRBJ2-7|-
TGTGCCAGCAGCCTCTCGACAGGGGGCAACTACGAGCAGTACTTC
CASSLSTGGNYEQYF
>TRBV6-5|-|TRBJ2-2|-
TGTGCCAGCAGTTACCCCTCCGGGACCCAAGGCTCTGGGGAGCTGTTTTTT
CASSYPSGTQGSGELFF
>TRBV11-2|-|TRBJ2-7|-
TGTGCCAGCACGGAACATCCCAACTACGAGCAGTACTTC
CASTEHPNYEQYF
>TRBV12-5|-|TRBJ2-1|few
TGTGCTAGTGGTTTGGGTGGGAATGAGCAGTTCTTC
CASGLGGNEQFF
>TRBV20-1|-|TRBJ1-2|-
TGCAGTGCTAGGATAGGACAATATGGCTACACCTTC
CSARIGQYGYTF
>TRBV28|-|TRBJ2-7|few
TGTGCCAGCACCCCCGGCGGTAGCGGATACGAGCAGTACTTC
CASTPGGSGYEQYF
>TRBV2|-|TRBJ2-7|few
TGTGCCAGCACCCTGGGACCACGGATGGAGCAGTACTTC
CASTLGPRMEQYF
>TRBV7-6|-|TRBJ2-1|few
TGTGCCAGCAGCCCCGGCGGGAATGAGCAGTTCTTC
CASSPGGNEQFF
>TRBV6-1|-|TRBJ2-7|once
TGTGCCAGCAGTTCTGGGCAACAAACCACATGGGAGCAGTACTTC
CASSSGQQTTWEQYF
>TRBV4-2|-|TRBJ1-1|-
TGTGCCAGCAGCCAGAAGGGAAAGAACACTGAAGCTTTCTTT
CASSQKGKNTEAFF
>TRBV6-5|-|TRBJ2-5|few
TGTGCCAGCAGGGGATCGGGGTCACAAGAGACCCAGTACTTC
CASRGSGSQETQYF
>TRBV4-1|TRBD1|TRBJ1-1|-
TGCGCCAGCAGCCAAGTGATCCAGGGGGAGGCTTTCTTT
CASSQVIQGEAFF
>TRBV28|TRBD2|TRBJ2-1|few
TGTGCCAGCAGTTTATTAAGGGGGACTAGCGGCGATGAGCAGTTCTTC
CASSLLRGTSGDEQFF
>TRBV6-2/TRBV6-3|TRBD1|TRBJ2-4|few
TGTGCCAGCAGACCCCACAGGGGCGCGTTAGACATTCAGTACTTC
CASRPHRGALDIQYF
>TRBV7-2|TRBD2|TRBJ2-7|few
TGTGCCAGCAGCTTAGCTGGCGGGAGAGACTTC
CASSLAGGRDF
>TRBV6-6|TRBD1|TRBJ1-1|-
TGTGCCAGCAGTTACGCGGGACAGGTAAAGGCTGAAGCTTTCTTT
CASSYAGQVKAEAFF
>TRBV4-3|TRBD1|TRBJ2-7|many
TGCGCCAGCAGCCAAAGCTGGTTGGACAGGGGAGACGAGCAGTACTTC
CASSQSWLDRGDEQYF
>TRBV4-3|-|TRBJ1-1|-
TGCGCCAGCAGCCAAGATCGGGCGGGTGAAGCTTTCTTT
CASSQDRAGEAFF
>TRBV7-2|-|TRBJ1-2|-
TGTGCCAGCAGCCCTAGACAAACCCATTTTGACTACACCTTC
CASSPRQTHFDYTF
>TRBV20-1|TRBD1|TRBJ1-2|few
TGCAGTGCTAGCCACCCAGGGGGTATAGTCTATGGCTACACCTTC
CSASHPGGIVYGYTF
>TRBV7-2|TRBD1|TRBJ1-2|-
TGTGCCAGTCGTCATCAGGGGGCGCTTAACTTTTATGGCTACACCTTC
CASRHQGALNFYGYTF
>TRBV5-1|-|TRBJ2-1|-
TGCGCCAGCAGTAGCAGAAGGGGGAGCTCCTACAATGAGCAGTTCTTC
CASSSRRGSSYNEQFF
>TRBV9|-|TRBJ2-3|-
TGTGCCAGCAGCGTAAAGCAGGGGTCTTCCACAGATACGCAGTATTTT
CASSVKQGSSTDTQYF
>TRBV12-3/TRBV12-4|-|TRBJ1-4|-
TGTGCCAGCAGTTTGGAACAGCCGCGACTCAATGAAAAACTGTTTTTT
CASSLEQPRLNEKLFF
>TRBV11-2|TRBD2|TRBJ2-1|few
TGTGCCAGCAGCTTAGGCAACGGTGCGGGAGATGAGCAGTTCTTC
CASSLGNGAGDEQFF
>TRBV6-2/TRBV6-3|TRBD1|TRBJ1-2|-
TGTGCCAGCAGTAACGTCGCCCGGGACAGCTATGGCTACACCTTC
CASSNVARDSYGYTF
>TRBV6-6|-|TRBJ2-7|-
TGTGCCAGCAAGGCAGACAGACGCTACGAGCAGTACTTC
CASKADRRYEQYF
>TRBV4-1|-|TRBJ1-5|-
TGCGCCAGCAGCCAAGTTTTAGGGGGTGGTCAGCCCCAGCATTTT
CASSQVLGGGQPQHF
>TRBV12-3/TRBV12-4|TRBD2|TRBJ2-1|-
TGTGCCAGCAGTTTCAATAGCGGGACCCCCTACAATGAGCAGTTCTTC
CASSFNSGTPYNEQFF
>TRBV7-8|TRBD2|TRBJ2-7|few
TGTGCCAGCAGCTTAGGGATAGCGGGAGGAGATTACGAGCAGTACTTC
CASSLGIAGGDYEQYF
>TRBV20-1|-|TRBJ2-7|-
TGCAGTGCTAGCCCCTCAACCGGGACGGGGGTATGGGAGCAGTACTTC
CSASPSTGTGVWEQYF
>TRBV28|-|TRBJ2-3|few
TGTGCCAGCAGTAGAAGGGGAAGCACAGATACGCAGTATTTT
CASSRRGSTDTQYF
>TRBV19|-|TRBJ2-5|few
TGTGCCAGTAGTCTTCTAGCCGAAGAGACCCAGTACTTC
CASSLLAEETQYF
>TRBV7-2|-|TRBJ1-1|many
TGTGCCAGCAGCTTCATGAACACTGAAGCTTTCTTT
CASSFMNTEAFF
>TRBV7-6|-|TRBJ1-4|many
TGTGCCAGCAGCTTAAGGTCGGCAGGGAATGAAAAACTGTTTTTT
CASSLRSAGNEKLFF